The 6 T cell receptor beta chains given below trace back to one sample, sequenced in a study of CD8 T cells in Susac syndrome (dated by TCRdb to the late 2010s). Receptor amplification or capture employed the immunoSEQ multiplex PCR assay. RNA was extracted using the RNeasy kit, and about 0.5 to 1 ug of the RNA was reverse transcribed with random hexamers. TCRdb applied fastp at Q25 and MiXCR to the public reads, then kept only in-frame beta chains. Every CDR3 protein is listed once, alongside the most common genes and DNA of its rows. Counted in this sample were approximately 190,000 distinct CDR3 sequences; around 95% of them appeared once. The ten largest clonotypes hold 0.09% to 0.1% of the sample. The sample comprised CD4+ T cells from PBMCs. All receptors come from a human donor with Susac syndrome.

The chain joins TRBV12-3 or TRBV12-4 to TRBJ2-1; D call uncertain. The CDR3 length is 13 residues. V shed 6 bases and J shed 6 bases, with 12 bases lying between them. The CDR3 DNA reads TGTGCCAGCAGATATGCCCCGGTCAATGAGCAGTTCTTC. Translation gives CASRYAPVNEQFF.

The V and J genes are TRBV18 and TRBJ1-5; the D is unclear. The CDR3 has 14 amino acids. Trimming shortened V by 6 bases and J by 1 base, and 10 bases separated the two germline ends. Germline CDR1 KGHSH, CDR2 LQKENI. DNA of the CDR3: TGTGCCAGCTCGGAGTCGTTCAGCAATCAGCCCCAGCATTTT. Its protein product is CASSESFSNQPQHF.

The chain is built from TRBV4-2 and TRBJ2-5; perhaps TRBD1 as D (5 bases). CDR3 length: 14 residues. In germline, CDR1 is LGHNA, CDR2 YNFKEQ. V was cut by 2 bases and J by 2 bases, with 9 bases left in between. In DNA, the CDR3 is TGTGCCAGCAGCCAACCAGGGTCGCAAGAGACCCAGTACTTC. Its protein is CASSQPGSQETQYF.

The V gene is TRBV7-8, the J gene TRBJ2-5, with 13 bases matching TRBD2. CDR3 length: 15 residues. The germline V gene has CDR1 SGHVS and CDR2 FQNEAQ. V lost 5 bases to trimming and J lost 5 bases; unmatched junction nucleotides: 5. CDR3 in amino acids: CASSALAGGPETQYF. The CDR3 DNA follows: TGTGCCAGCAGCGCACTAGCGGGGGGGCCGGAGACCCAGTACTTC.

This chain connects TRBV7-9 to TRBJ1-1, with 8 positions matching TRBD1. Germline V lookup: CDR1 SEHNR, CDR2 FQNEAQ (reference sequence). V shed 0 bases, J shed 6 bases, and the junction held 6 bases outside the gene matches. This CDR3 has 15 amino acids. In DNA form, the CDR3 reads TGTGCCAGCAGCTTAGCGGCGACAGGGGTCGCTGAAGCTTTCTTT. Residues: CASSLAATGVAEAFF.

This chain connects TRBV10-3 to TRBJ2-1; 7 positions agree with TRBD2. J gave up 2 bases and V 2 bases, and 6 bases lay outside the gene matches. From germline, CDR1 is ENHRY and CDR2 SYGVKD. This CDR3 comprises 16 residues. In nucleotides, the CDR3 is TGTGCCATCAGTGAGCCCCGGCGGGGGACCTACAATGAGCAGTTCTTC. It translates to CAISEPRRGTYNEQFF.